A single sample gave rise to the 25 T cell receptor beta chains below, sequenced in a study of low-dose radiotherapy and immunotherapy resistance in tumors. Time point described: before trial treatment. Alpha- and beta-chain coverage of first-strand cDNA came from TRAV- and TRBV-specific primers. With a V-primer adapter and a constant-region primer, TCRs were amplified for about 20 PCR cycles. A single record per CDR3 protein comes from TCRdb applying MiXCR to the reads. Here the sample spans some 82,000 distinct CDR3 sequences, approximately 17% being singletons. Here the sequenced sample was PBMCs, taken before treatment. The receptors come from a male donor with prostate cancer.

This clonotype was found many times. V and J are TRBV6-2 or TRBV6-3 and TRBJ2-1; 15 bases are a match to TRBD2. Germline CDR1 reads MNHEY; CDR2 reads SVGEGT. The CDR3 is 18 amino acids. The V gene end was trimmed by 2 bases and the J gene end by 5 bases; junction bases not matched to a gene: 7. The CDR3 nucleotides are TGTGCCAGCAGTTACCCGGGGACTAGCGGGAGGCAGAACAATGAGCAGTTCTTC. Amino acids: CASSYPGTSGRQNNEQFF.

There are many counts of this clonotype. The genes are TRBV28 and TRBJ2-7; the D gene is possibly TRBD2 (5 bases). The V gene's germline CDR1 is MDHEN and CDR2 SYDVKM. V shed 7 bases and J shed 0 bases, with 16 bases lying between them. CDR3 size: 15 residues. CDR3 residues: CASITFAGSSYEQYF. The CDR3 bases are TGTGCCAGCATAACATTTGCGGGTAGCTCCTACGAGCAGTACTTC.

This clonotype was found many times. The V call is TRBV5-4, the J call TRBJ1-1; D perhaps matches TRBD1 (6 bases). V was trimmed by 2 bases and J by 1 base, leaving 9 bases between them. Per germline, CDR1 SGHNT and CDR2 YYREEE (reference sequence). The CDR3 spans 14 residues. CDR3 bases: TGTGCCAGCAGCTTACCGGGACAGAACACTGAAGCTTTCTTT. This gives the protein CASSLPGQNTEAFF.

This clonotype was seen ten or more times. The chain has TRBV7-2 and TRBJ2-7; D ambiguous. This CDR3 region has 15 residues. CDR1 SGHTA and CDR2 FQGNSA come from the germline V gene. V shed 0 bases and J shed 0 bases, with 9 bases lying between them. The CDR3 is CASSLAVSSSYEQYF. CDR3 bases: TGTGCCAGCAGCTTAGCCGTCTCTTCCTCCTACGAGCAGTACTTC.

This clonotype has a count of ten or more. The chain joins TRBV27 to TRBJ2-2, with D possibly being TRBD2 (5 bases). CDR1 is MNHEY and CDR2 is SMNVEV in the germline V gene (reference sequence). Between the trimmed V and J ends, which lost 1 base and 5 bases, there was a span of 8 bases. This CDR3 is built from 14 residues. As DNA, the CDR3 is TGTGCCAGCAGTTTATTTAGAGGGACCGGGGAGCTGTTTTTT. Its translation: CASSLFRGTGELFF.

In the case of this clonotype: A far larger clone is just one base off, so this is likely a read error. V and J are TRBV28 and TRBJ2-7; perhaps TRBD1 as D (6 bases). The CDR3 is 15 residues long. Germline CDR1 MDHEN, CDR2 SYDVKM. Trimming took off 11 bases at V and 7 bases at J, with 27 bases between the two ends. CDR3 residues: CAASGAGSGYNEQYF. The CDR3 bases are TGTGCCGCCTCAGGGGCAGGGAGTGGGTACAATGAGCAGTACTTC.

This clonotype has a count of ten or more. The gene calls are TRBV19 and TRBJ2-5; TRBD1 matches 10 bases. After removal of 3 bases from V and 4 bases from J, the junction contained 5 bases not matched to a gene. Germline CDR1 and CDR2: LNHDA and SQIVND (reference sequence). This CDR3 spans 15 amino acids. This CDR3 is CASSIGGQGIETQYF. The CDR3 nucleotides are TGTGCCAGTAGTATCGGGGGACAGGGGATAGAGACCCAGTACTTC.

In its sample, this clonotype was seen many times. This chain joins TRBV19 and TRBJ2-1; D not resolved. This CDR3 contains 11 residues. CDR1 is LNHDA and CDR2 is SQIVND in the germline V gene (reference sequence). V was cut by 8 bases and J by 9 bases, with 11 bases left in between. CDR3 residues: CASLQVTEQFF. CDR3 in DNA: TGTGCCAGTCTACAAGTTACTGAGCAGTTCTTC.

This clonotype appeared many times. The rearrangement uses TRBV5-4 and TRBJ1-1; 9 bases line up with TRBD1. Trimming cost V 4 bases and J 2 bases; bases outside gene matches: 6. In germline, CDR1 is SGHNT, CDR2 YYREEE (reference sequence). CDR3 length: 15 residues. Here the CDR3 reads CASSPGTGYNTEAFF. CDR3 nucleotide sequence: TGTGCCAGCAGCCCCGGGACAGGGTATAACACTGAAGCTTTCTTT.

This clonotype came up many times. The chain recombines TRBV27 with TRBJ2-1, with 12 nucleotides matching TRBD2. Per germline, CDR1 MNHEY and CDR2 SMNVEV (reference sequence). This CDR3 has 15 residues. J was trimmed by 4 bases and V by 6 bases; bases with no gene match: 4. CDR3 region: CASRYGLAGYNEQFF. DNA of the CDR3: TGTGCCAGCAGATACGGACTAGCGGGATACAATGAGCAGTTCTTC.

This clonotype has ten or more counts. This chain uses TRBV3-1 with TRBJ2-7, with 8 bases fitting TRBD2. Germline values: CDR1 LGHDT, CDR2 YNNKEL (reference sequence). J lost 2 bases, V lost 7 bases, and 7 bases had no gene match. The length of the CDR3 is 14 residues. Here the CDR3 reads CASTLTSVPYEQYF. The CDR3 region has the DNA TGTGCCAGCACCCTGACTAGCGTTCCCTACGAGCAGTACTTC.

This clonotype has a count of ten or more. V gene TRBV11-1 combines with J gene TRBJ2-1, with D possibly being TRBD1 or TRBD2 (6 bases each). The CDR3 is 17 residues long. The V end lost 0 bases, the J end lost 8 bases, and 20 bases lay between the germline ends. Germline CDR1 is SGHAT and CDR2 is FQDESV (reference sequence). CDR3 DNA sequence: TGTGCCAGCAGCTTAGCCCCCTCCAGGGGAGGTTATTATGAGCAGTTCTTC. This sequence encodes CASSLAPSRGGYYEQFF.

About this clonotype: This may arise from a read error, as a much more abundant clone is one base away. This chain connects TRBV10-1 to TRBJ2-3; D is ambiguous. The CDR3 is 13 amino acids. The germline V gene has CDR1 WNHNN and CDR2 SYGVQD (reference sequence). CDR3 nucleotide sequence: TGCGCCAGCTGTGAATCCTCCACAGATACGCAGTATTTT. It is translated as CASCESSTDTQYF.

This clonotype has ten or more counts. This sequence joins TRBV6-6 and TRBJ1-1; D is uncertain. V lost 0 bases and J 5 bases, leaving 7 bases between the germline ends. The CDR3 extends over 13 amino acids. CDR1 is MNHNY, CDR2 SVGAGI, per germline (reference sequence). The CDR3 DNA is TGTGCCAGCAGTTACTCCCGAGAGACTGAAGCTTTCTTT. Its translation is CASSYSRETEAFF.

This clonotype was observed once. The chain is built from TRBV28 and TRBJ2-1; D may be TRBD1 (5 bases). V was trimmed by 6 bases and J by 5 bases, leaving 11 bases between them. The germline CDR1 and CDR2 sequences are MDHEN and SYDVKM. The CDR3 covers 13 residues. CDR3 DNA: TGTGCCAGCAGACTCCTGACAGACAATGAGCAGTTCTTC. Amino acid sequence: CASRLLTDNEQFF.

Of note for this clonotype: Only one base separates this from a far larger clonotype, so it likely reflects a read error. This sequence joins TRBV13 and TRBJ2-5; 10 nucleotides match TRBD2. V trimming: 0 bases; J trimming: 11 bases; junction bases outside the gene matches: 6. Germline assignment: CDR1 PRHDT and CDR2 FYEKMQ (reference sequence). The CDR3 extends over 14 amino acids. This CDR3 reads CASSLGLAGEEQYF. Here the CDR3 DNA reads TGTGCCAGCAGCTTAGGCCTAGCGGGAGAAGAGCAGTACTTC. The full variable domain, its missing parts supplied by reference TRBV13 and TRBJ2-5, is AAGVIQSPRHLIKEKRETATLKCYPIPRHDTVYWYQQGPGQDPQFLISFYEKMQSDKGSIPDRFSAQQFSDYHSELNMSSLELGDSALYFCASSLGLAGEEQYFGPGTRLLVL.

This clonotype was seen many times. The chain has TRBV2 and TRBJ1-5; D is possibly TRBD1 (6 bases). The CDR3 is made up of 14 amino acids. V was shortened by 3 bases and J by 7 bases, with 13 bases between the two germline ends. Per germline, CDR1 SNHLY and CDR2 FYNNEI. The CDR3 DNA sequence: TGTGCCAGCAGTGACAGGGGAGTCGGGCAGCCCCAGCATTTT. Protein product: CASSDRGVGQPQHF.

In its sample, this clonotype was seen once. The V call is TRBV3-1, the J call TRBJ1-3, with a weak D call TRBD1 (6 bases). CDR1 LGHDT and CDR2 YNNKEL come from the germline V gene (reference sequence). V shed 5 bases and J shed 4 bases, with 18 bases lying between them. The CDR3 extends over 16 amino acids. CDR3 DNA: TGTGCCAGCAGCTGGGGGACACTTTTATCCGGAAACACCATATATTTT. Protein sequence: CASSWGTLLSGNTIYF.

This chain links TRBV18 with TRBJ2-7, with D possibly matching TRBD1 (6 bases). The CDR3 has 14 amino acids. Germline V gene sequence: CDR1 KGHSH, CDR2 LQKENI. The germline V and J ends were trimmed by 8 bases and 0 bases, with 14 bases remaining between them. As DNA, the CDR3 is TGTGCCAGCCGGAGGACAGACAGCTCCTACGAGCAGTACTTC. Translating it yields CASRRTDSSYEQYF.

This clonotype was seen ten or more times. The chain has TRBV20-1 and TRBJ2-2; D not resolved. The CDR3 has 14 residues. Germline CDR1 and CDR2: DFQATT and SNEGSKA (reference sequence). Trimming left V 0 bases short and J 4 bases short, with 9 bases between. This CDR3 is CSARDRKRTGELFF. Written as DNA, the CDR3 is TGCAGTGCTAGAGATAGAAAACGCACCGGGGAGCTGTTTTTT.

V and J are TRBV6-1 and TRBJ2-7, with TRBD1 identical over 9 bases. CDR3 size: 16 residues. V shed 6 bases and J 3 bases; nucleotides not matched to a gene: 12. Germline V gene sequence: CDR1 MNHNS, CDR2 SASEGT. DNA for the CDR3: TGTGCCAGCAGCTTTACAACCGGGACAGGGTTCTACGAGCAGTACTTC. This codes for CASSFTTGTGFYEQYF.

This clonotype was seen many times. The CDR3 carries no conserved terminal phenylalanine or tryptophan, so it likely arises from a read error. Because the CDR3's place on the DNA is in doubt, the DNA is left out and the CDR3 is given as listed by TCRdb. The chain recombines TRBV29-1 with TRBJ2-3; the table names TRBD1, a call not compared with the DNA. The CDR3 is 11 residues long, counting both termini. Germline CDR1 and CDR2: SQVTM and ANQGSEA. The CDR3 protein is CSAVDRDRRVI.

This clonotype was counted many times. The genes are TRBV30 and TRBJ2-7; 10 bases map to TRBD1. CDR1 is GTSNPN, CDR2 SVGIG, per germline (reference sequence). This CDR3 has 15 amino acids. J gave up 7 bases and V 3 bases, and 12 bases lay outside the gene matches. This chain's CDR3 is CAWRQGTGVSEEQYF. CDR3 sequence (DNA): TGTGCCTGGAGACAAGGGACAGGGGTATCGGAAGAGCAGTACTTC.

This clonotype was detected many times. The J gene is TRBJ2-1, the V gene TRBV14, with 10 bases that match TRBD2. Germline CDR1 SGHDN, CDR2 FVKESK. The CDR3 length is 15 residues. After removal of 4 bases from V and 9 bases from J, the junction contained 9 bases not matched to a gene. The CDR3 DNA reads TGTGCCAGCAGCCTAGCGGGAGGCGGGGTCACTGAGCAGTTCTTC. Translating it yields CASSLAGGGVTEQFF. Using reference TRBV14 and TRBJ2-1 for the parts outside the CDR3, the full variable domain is EAGVTQFPSHSVIEKGQTVTLRCDPISGHDNLYWYRRVMGKEIKFLLHFVKESKQDESGMPNNRFLAERTGGTYSTLKVQPAELEDSGVYFCASSLAGGGVTEQFFGPGTRLTVL.

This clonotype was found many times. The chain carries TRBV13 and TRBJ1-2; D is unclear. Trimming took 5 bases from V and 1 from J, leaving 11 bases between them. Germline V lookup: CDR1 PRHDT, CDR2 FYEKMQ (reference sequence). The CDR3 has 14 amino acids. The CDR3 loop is CASSQAGVNYGYTF. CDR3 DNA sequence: TGTGCCAGCAGCCAAGCTGGAGTTAACTATGGCTACACCTTC. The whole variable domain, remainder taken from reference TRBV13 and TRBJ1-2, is AAGVIQSPRHLIKEKRETATLKCYPIPRHDTVYWYQQGPGQDPQFLISFYEKMQSDKGSIPDRFSAQQFSDYHSELNMSSLELGDSALYFCASSQAGVNYGYTFGSGTRLTVV.